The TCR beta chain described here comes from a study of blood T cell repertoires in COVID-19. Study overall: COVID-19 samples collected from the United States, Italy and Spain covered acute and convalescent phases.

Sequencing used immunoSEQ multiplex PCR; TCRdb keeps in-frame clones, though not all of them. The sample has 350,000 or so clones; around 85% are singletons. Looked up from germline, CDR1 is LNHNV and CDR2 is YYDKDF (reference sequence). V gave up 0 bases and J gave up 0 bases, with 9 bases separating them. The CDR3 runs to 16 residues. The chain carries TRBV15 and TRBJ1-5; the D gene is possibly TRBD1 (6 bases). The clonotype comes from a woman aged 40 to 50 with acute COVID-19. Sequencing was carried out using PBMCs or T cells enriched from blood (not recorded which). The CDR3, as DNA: TGTGCCACCAGCAGAGATCCAGGGGTTAGCAATCAGCCCCAGCATTTT. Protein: CATSRDPGVSNQPQHF.